This T cell receptor beta chain was captured in a study of shared clonotypes between healthy human individuals. Background on the study: Each donor's CD8 memory used one plate, CD8 naive two, each CD4 subset three. Study-level findings and limits: A few donors showed sharing of around 5.3% of naive CD4 clonotypes.

The repertoire was sequenced with immunoSEQ multiplex PCR; TCRdb's copy has only in-frame clones and lacks some. Among about 100,000 clones, around 64% were seen once, and the ten largest hold more than 20%. CDR3 length: 14 residues. Trimming pared 4 bases from V and 0 bases from J, leaving 6 bases between. CDR1 is MRHNA, CDR2 SNTAGT, per germline. As regards this clone: What it binds is unknown.

Sequenced input: memory CD8+ T cells sorted from blood. Stated subset: CD45RO+ cells pooled with CCR7-negative TemRA cells. J is TRBJ1-4 and V is TRBV6-4; D not resolved. The sequence came from a woman aged 25 to 39 in good health. CDR3 in DNA: TGTGCCAGCAGTGCATCATCAACTAATGAAAAACTGTTTTTT. It codes for CASSASSTNEKLFF.